The next 10 T cell receptor beta chains were all read from a single sample in a study of T cell changes during pregnancy in multiple sclerosis. TCRdb's table, derived via immunoSEQ multiplex PCR, lists solely in-frame clones and lacks some. Of tens of thousands of clones listed, 85% to 95% are singletons. Sequencing was performed on peripheral blood, taken in the third trimester of pregnancy. These receptors all come from a female donor in good health, enrolled as a control in a pregnancy study.

The genes are TRBV6-5 and TRBJ1-5; D is perhaps TRBD1 (6 bases). V was cut by 4 bases and J by 3 bases, with 13 bases left in between. CDR1 is MNHEY, CDR2 SVGAGI, per germline. The CDR3 has 15 residues. The CDR3 DNA sequence: TGTGCCAGCAGTTCCGGGACACCAAACAATCAGCCCCAGCATTTT. Translating it yields CASSSGTPNNQPQHF.

V is TRBV7-9 and J is TRBJ2-6, with 9 bases aligning to TRBD1. Germline V CDR1 and CDR2: SEHNR, FQNEAQ (reference sequence). The CDR3 covers 15 residues. J was trimmed by 2 bases and V by 6 bases; bases with no gene match: 2. Here the CDR3 DNA reads TGTGCCAGCAGAAGACAGGGGGCTGGGGCCAACGTCCTGACTTTC. It yields the protein CASRRQGAGANVLTF.

J is TRBJ1-4 and V is TRBV9; tentatively, D is TRBD1 (6 bases). Germline V CDR1 and CDR2: SGDLS, YYNGEE. Trimming took 2 bases from V and 6 from J, leaving 17 bases between them. The CDR3 consists of 16 residues. DNA for the CDR3: TGTGCCAGCAGCGTGACAGGAGCCAGCGGATATGAAAAACTGTTTTTT. Its translation: CASSVTGASGYEKLFF.

The chain joins TRBV6-1 to TRBJ2-2; D possibly corresponds to TRBD2 (5 bases). The germline gives CDR1 MNHNS, CDR2 SASEGT. The CDR3 sequence is 15 residues long. V was shortened by 7 bases and J by 0 bases, with 12 bases between the two germline ends. CDR3 in amino acids: CASMRTRTNTGELFF. The CDR3 DNA sequence: TGTGCCAGCATGCGGACTCGAACGAACACCGGGGAGCTGTTTTTT.

The chain recombines TRBV5-1 with TRBJ2-3; 11 bases align to TRBD2. Germline V gene sequence: CDR1 SGHRS, CDR2 YFSETQ. Trimming at V came to 1 base and at J to 6 bases, leaving 1 base not matched to a gene. The CDR3 is 14 residues long. The CDR3: CASSLTSGSDTQYF. CDR3 nucleotide sequence: TGCGCCAGCAGCTTGACTAGCGGGAGTGATACGCAGTATTTT.

This clone was recorded a few times. V gene TRBV30 combines with J gene TRBJ2-1; the match to TRBD1 covers 9 bases. CDR1 is GTSNPN and CDR2 is SVGIG in the germline V gene (reference sequence). With 0 bases clipped from V and 6 bases from J, the junction kept 3 bases outside the gene matches. The CDR3 totals 14 residues. The chain's CDR3 is CAWSVGTGFNEQFF. CDR3 in DNA: TGTGCCTGGAGTGTAGGGACAGGGTTCAATGAGCAGTTCTTC.

The rearrangement links TRBV6-6 to TRBJ2-3; D is possibly TRBD1 (6 bases). V was cut by 5 bases and J by 2 bases, with 8 bases left in between. The CDR3 loop spans 13 amino acids. The V gene's germline CDR1 is MNHNY and CDR2 SVGAGI (reference sequence). Here the CDR3 reads CASSHRDTDTQYF. CDR3 coding DNA: TGTGCCAGCAGTCACAGGGACACAGATACGCAGTATTTT.

The chain recombines TRBV19 with TRBJ2-3; 11 nucleotides agree with TRBD1. Germline values: CDR1 LNHDA, CDR2 SQIVND (reference sequence). V gave up 5 bases and J gave up 4 bases; unmatched junction bases: 8. The CDR3 has 16 residues. CDR3 sequence: CASSLTRTGGSDTQYF. The CDR3 bases are TGTGCCAGTAGTCTCACTCGGACAGGGGGCTCAGATACGCAGTATTTT.

J is TRBJ2-5 and V is TRBV5-1; 14 positions agree with TRBD2. There are 18 residues in the CDR3. The germline CDR1 and CDR2 sequences are SGHRS and YFSETQ. J gave up 2 bases and V 4 bases, and 10 bases lay outside the gene matches. The CDR3 loop reads CASSLGTSGGPSQETQYF. The DNA of the CDR3 is TGCGCCAGCAGCCTAGGGACTAGCGGGGGCCCTTCACAAGAGACCCAGTACTTC.

This chain connects TRBV7-2 to TRBJ2-1; TRBD2 matches 8 bases. The CDR3 is made up of 13 amino acids. Germline lookup yields CDR1 SGHTA and CDR2 FQGNSA. V lost 3 bases, J lost 14 bases, and 9 bases stayed unmatched. The CDR3 DNA reads TGTGCCAGCAGCTTGGGACGGGAGGGCCTTGAGTTCTTC. Its protein product is CASSLGREGLEFF.